The entry below describes one T cell receptor beta chain. Its antigen is undetermined. This sample is part of a study of STAT3 mutations in large granular lymphocyte leukemia. Profiled with immunoSEQ multiplex PCR; TCRdb holds only in-frame clones, not every one. This table holds around 12,000 clones, 81% found once. Study-wide results and caveats: Every T-LGLL patient had at least one immunodominant TCRbeta clonotype.

Source material: peripheral blood mononuclear cells. This clonotype was sampled from a man between 60 and 75 years old with T-cell large granular lymphocyte leukemia. Some clones in this sample may be carry-over from other donors' samples.

The DNA for the CDR3 is TGTGCCAGCAGCCCCGGACTAGCTTCGAATGAGCAGTTCTTC. Its translation: CASSPGLASNEQFF. V gene TRBV5-4 combines with J gene TRBJ2-1; 8 bases map to TRBD2. The CDR3 spans 14 residues. Looked up from germline, CDR1 is SGHNT and CDR2 is YYREEE (reference sequence). After removal of 4 bases from V and 7 bases from J, the junction contained 7 bases not matched to a gene.